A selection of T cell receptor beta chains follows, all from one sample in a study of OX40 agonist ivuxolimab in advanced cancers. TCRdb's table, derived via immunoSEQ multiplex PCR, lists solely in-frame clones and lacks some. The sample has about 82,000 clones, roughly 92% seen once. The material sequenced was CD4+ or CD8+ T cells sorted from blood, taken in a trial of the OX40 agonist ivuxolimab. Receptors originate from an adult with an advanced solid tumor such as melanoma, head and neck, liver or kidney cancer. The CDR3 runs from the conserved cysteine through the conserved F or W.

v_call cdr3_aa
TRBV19 CASSQQGNSYNEQFF
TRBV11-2 CASSSIWSSYEQYF
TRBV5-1 CASSQTVPQTQYF
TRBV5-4 CASSLEYGYTF
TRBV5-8 CASSWTGAYYGYTF
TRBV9 CASSAQGTKNEKLFF
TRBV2 CASNGLAGKETQYF
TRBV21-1 CASSILGLVPDQNTEAFF
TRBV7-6 CASSLGTGGQETQYF
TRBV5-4 CASSPPGTGIDGYTF
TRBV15 CATSASIAGQRDEQFF
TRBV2 CASSEEWGQGGETQYF
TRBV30 CAWRMAGNNSPLHF
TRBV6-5 CASREGGGLNQPQHF
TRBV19 CATSEQGVAYEQYF
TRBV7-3 CASSLVGDRVTDTQYF
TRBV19 CASSRDYQETQYF
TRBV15 CATSSSIPRTGANVLTF
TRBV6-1 CASSPSRDTQYF
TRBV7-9 CASSLISGGGTTDTQYF
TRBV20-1 CSARPYGYTF
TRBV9 CASSVVDRGATDTQYF
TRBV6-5 CATREGPLGTDTQYF
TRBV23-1 CASRHSRRGGDEQFF
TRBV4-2 CASSQGGSSYNEQFF
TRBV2 CAGGTGATSTDTQYF
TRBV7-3 CASSRGRNEKLFF
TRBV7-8 CATRGGVKQPQHF
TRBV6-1 CASSEAGEYNEQFF
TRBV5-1 CASSRDNYEQYF
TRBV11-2 CASSLTGVTTDTQYF
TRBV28 CASSQPLASGGELFF
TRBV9 CASSAGTSGGASEQFF
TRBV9 CASSHPRGGLSGNTIYF
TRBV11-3 CASSLELGTDYNEQFF
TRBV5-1 CASRPGLPTDTQYF
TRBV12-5 CASGGNTEAFF
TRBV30 CAWGALTPGTDTQYF
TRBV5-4 CASSLVLGQETQYF
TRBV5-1 CASSTAAGFGTEAFF
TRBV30 CAWSQGLGGYTF
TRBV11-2 CASSLDGQGSYGYTF
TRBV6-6 CASRDGLASRGQYF
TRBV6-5 CASSYGGLAGYNEQFF
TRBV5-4 CASSLWDRVLTDTQYF
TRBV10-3 CAIAGGTDTQYF
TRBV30 CATGESYEQYF
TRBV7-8 CASSRQGASGETQYF
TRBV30 CAWRRETGGHNEQFF
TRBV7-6 CASSLTGTGHNEQFF
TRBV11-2 CASSFIRTGRLAFF
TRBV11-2 CASSRDRVGSYTF
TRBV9 CASSVVGSGGFYSTDTQYF
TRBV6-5 CASSYLRDTEAFF